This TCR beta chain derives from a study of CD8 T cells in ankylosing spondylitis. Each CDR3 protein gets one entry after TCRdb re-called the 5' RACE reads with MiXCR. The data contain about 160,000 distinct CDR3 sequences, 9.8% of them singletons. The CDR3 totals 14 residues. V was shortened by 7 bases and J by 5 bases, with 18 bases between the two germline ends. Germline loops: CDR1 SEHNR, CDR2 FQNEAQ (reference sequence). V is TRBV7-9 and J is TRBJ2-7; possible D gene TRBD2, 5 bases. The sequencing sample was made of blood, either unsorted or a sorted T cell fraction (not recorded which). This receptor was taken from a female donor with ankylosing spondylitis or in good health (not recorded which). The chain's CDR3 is CASKGKTTGDEQYF. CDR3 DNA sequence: TGTGCCAGCAAAGGGAAAACGACCGGGGACGAGCAGTACTTC. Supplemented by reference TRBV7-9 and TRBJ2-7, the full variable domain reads DTGVSQNPRHKITKRGQNVTFRCDPISEHNRLYWYRQTLGQGPEFLTYFQNEAQLEKSRLLSDRFSAERPKGSFSTLEIQRTEQGDSAMYLCASKGKTTGDEQYFGPGTRLTVT.